The rows below give T cell receptor beta chains drawn from one sample of a study of shared clonotypes between healthy human individuals. Libraries were prepared by immunoSEQ multiplex PCR; TCRdb keeps only in-frame clonotypes and omits some of them. The sample has some 2,500,000 clones; 85% to 95% are singletons. Sequenced input: naive CD4+ T cells from PBMCs. These receptors originate from a man younger than 35 in good health. Some clones in this sample may be carry-over from other donors' samples. The CDR3 runs from the conserved cysteine through the conserved F or W.

V gene,J gene,CDR3 protein
TRBV7-8,TRBJ2-7,CARSRTYEQYF
TRBV7-8,TRBJ2-3,CASSLNPKTSAADTQYF
TRBV9,TRBJ2-7,CASSGTGTGVDEQYF
TRBV5-4,TRBJ2-3,CASSRGTGGDTQYF
TRBV28,TRBJ2-1,CASSLRAGGPHEQFF
TRBV19,TRBJ1-4,CASSTGQVGRGEKLFF
TRBV7-9,TRBJ2-1,CASSALPSSSQFF
TRBV6-1,TRBJ1-5,CATSDSYYQPQHF
TRBV7-8,TRBJ2-1,CASSPRGGRYNEQFF
TRBV7-9,TRBJ2-5,CASSLRQGRQETQYF
TRBV7-9,TRBJ2-5,CASSSGGETQYF
TRBV6-1,TRBJ1-5,CASSEGNNQPQHF
TRBV5-8,TRBJ2-5,CASSLVLSAQETQYF
TRBV5-4,TRBJ2-1,CASSFPTSGSYNEQFF
TRBV6-5,TRBJ1-2,CASISRDGYTF
TRBV11-2,TRBJ2-6,CASSGAAGANVLTF
TRBV28,TRBJ2-3,CASSSTGQWADTQYF
TRBV4-3,TRBJ2-2,CASSQGGVGELFF
TRBV15,TRBJ2-3,CATSRDLTSGSSDTQYF
TRBV5-1,TRBJ1-1,CASFPGTGNTEAFF
TRBV5-1,TRBJ2-7,CASSLALAGSYEQYF
TRBV18,TRBJ2-1,CASSPTTGNEQFF
TRBV6-5,TRBJ2-7,CASSYPGRGMHEQYF
TRBV7-2,TRBJ2-3,CASSLGTSRTTDTQYF
TRBV2,TRBJ2-3,CASSEEARDTQYF
TRBV2,TRBJ2-2,CASSLTSPGELFF
TRBV30,TRBJ2-1,CAWSPLAGENNEQFF
TRBV5-4,TRBJ1-2,CASSDWRQGRWGGYTF
TRBV27,TRBJ1-2,CASRFTGVGEGYTF
TRBV7-2,TRBJ2-6,CASSTPHSGANVLTF
TRBV6-6,TRBJ2-7,CASTRGASYEQYF
TRBV5-6,TRBJ1-2,CASSLGQRAIF
TRBV9,TRBJ1-6,CASSVDPASSPLHF
TRBV30,TRBJ2-5,CAWSVRIGGTQYF
TRBV7-9,TRBJ2-3,CASSLSGFGDTQYF
TRBV5-1,TRBJ2-2,CASSLGIAGPNTGELFF
TRBV5-4,TRBJ2-1,CASSADRSSYNEQFF
TRBV6-6,TRBJ2-5,CASGTRQGKETQYF
TRBV27,TRBJ1-2,CASSPSGVTAVYGYTF
TRBV10-1,TRBJ1-5,CASSVSRHSYSNQPQHF
TRBV2,TRBJ2-7,CASSTDRGSTYEQYF